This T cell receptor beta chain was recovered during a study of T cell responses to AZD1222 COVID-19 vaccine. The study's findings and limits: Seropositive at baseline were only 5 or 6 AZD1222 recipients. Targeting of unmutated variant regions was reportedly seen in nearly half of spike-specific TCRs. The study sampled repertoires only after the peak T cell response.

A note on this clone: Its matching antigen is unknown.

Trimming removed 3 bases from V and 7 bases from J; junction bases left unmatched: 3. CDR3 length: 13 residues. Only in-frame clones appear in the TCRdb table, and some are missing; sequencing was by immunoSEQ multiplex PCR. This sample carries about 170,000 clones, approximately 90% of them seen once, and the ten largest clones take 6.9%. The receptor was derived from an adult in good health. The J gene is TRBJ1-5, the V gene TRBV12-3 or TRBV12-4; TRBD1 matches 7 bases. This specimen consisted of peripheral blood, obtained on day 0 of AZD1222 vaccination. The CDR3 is CASSLAGGQPQHF. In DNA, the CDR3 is TGTGCCAGCAGTTTGGCAGGGGGGCAGCCCCAGCATTTT.